This T cell receptor (beta chain) was identified during a study of human T cells and chemical hapten exposure. Germline CDR1 is MNHNY and CDR2 is SVGAGI (reference sequence). V lost 7 bases, J lost 4 bases, and 8 bases stayed unmatched. The CDR3 runs to 16 residues. Time point meaning: healthy volunteer bleed at 6 weeks. The authors' total RNA extraction used unfractionated whole blood. This clonotype was recorded a few times. TCRdb redid the calling of the RACE reads with MiXCR, one entry per CDR3 protein. The sample comprises approximately 84,000 distinct CDR3 sequences, about 8.6% of which are singletons, and roughly 1.4% rests with the top ten.

The receptor was derived from a male donor in good health. Some clones in this sample may be carry-over from other donors' samples. The specimen was whole blood. This chain links TRBV6-6 with TRBJ2-3, with 13 bases that match TRBD2. CDR3 in amino acids: CASTAGLAGVADTQYF. CDR3 nucleotides: TGTGCCAGCACCGCCGGACTAGCGGGGGTGGCAGATACGCAGTATTTT.